Included here is one TCR beta chain sequence, with context. Which antigen it targets is not known. No clone much larger than this one lies a single base away; base qualities are absent. For sequencing, an Illumina NovaSeq 6000 was employed. TCRalpha and TCRbeta cDNA libraries were built by 5'RACE with constant-segment primers, adding sample barcodes and unique molecular identifiers. RNA was extracted from every sample with Trizol reagent. Amplification of the libraries took two PCR steps, and the second step added a second sample barcode plus Illumina TruSeq adapters. Sequencing of libraries was performed on an Illumina NovaSeq with 2 x 150 bp paired-end reads. As for the authors' bioinformatics: The reads were demultiplexed and collapsed into UMI-guided consensus sequences using migec v1.2.7. Using mixcr v2.1.11, UMI consensuses were aligned to TRA and TRB V and J templates and then assembled into clonotypes. Expanded or contracted clonotypes were those called significant by both edgeR and NoisET, with noise models trained on biological replicates. edgeR calls used a false discovery rate-adjusted p below 0.01 and a log2 fold-change threshold of 1. As an exploratory analysis of dynamics, max-normalized trajectories of the 1000 most abundant clonotypes were examined with PCA combined with hierarchical clustering. The CD4 or CD8 phenotype of responding clones was assigned using the separately sequenced CD4+ and CD8+ repertoires. TCRdb's own reprocessing of the public reads used fastp at Q25 and MiXCR and kept productive beta chains. Rows matching on CDR3 protein sequence are summarized as one entry with the most common DNA and genes. Here the V and J calls rest on TCRdb's processing, not on the authors' analysis. This sample has fewer than 250,000 distinct CDR3 sequences in its table, and roughly 14% of those were observed once. Together, the top ten hold 2.1% of the sample.

Ficoll-Paque density gradient centrifugation was used to isolate PBMCs. The data were obtained in a study of T-cell memory formation after mild COVID-19 (dated by TCRdb to about 2021). Study-wide context: TCR sequence clusters from the two donors were largely donor specific. Longitudinal TCRalpha and TCRbeta repertoire sequencing tracked T-cell clones expanding and contracting after mild COVID-19 in a couple of donors. Two young, previously healthy adult volunteers, one female and one male, were included in the cohort.

CDR3 length: 17 amino acids, cysteine to phenylalanine. Only CDR3 DNA remains: 51 bases, in frame from the first base. Trimming takes 4 bases off V and 6 bases off J; junction bases not matched to a gene: 13. The germline V gene provides CDR1 SGHRS and CDR2 YFSETQ. Overall results and qualifications from the work: Only two mild cases were covered in the study, and larger cohorts including severe cases with pre-infection samples were considered necessary. Some responding clones were found in pre-infection memory, which suggests that pre-existing cross-reactive memory T cells took part in the SARS-CoV-2 response. SARS-CoV-2 specificity of the second-wave clones peaking on day 37 was not confirmed. Clones contracting from day 15 to 85 had balanced CD4/CD8 phenotypes, while a second wave expanding from day 15 to 37 was biased towards CD4+. Contracting CD4+ clones were found mainly in CM and EM memory subsets, while CD8+ clones were enriched in EMRA.

The sequenced sample consisted of PBMCs or a T cell subset sorted from them (not recorded which). The receptor's source is an adult woman who had mild COVID-19 (a few samples of this study predate the infection). The sample titles of this study are shuffled in the database, so cell type and time point are left out; the donor was told from shared clones. Here the chain combines TRBV5-1 and TRBJ2-2; the central 9 bases match TRBD1. Read as DNA, the sequence is TGCGCCAGCAGCCGGGCCGCGGGACAGGGCTATGCCGGGGAGCTGTTTTTT. It translates to CASSRAAGQGYAGELFF.